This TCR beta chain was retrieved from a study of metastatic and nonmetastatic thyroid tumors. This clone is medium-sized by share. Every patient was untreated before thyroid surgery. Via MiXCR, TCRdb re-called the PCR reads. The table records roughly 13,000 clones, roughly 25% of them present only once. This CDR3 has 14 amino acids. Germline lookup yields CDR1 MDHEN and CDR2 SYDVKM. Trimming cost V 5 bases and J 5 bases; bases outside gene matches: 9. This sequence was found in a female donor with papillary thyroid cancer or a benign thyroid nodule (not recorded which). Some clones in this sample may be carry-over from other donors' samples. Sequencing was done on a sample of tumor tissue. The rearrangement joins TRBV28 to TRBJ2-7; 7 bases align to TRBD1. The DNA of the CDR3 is TGTGCCAGCAGTAACCGGGACAGTCCCCACGAGCAGTACTTC. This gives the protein CASSNRDSPHEQYF.